This TCR beta chain was sequenced in a study of OX40 agonist ivuxolimab in advanced cancers. Study at large: Ivuxolimab, which is an agonistic anti-OX40 (CD134) antibody, was administered to the patients. One patient with hepatocellular carcinoma and two with cutaneous melanoma, three in all, had partial responses.

Deletions cut 6 bases from V and 4 bases from J, with 19 bases between. This CDR3 is 15 amino acids long. Looked up from germline, CDR1 is LNHDA and CDR2 is SQIVND (reference sequence). Notes on the study in general: In CD8+ T cells, expanded clones were on average more numerous than in CD4+.

TCRdb's copy holds only in-frame clones and misses some; the assay was immunoSEQ multiplex PCR. The data contain about 77,000 clones, around 85% of them singletons. Points on this clone: Antigen specificity is unknown.

The chain employs TRBV19 and TRBJ2-7; D remains unclear. The sample was CD4+ or CD8+ T cells sorted from blood, taken in a trial of the OX40 agonist ivuxolimab. This receptor was obtained from an adult with an advanced solid tumor such as melanoma, head and neck, liver or kidney cancer. The CDR3: CASSQEAQPIYEQYF. CDR3 nucleotide sequence: TGTGCCAGTAGCCAAGAGGCCCAACCAATATACGAGCAGTACTTC.